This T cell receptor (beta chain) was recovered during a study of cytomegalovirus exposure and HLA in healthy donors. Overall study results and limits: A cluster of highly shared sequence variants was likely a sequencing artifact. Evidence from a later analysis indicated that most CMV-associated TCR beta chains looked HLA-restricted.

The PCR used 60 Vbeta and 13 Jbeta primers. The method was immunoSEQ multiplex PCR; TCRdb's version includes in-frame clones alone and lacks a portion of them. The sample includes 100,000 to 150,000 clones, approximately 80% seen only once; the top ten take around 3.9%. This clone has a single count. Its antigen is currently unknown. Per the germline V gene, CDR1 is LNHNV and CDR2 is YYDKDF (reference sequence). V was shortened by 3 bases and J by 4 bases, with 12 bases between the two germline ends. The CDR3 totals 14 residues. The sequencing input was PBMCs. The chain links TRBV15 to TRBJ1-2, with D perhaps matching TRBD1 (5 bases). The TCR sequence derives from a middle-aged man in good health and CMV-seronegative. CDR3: CATSRVGVPYGYTF. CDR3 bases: TGTGCCACCAGCAGGGTAGGGGTTCCCTATGGCTACACCTTC.